This T cell receptor (beta chain) was found in a study of cytomegalovirus exposure and HLA in healthy donors. Study-wide findings and caveats: In vitro work confirmed that three CMV-associated chains recognize CMV antigens. An analysis that was carried out later associated 15,000 to 20,000 TCR beta sequences with HLA alleles at 0.05 false discovery rate.

Note on this clone: The antigen is undetermined.

The PCR used 60 Vbeta and 13 Jbeta primers. Assay: immunoSEQ multiplex PCR; the TCRdb copy retains only in-frame clones and omits some. The repertoire includes around 100,000 clones, 65% to 75% of them detected once, and over 4% sits in the top ten. Input material: PBMCs. The receptor was derived from a man aged 30 to 45 in good health and CMV-seropositive.

The CDR3 protein is CASSDTGGRGNEKLFF. The DNA of the CDR3 is TGCGCCAGCAGCGACACAGGGGGGCGGGGGAATGAAAAACTGTTTTTT. This chain connects TRBV5-1 to TRBJ1-4; 8 bases fit TRBD1. Germline V CDR1 and CDR2: SGHRS, YFSETQ. The CDR3 consists of 16 residues. Trimming removed 4 bases from V and 5 bases from J; junction bases left unmatched: 10.